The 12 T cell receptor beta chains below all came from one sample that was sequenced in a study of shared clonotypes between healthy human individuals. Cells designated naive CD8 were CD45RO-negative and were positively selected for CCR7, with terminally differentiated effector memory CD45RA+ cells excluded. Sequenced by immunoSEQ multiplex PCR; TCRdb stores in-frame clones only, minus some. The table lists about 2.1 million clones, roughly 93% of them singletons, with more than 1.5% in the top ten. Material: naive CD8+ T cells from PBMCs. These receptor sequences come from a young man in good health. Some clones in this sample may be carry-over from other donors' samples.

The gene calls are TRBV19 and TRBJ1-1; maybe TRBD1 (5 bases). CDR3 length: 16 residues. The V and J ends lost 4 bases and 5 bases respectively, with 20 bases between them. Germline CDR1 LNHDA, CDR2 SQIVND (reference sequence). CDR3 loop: CASSTLGTPGGTEAFF. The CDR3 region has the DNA TGTGCCAGTAGTACGCTCGGGACCCCCGGCGGGACTGAAGCTTTCTTT.

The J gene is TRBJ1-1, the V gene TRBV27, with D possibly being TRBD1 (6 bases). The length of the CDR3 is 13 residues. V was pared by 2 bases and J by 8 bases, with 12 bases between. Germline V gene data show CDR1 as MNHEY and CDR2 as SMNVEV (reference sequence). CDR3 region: CASSLRQGLEAFF. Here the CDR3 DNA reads TGTGCCAGCAGTTTACGGCAGGGGTTAGAAGCTTTCTTT.

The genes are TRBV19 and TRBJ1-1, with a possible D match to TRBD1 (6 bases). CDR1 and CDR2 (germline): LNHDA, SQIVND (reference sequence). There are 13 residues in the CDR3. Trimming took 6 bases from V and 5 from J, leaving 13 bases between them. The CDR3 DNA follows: TGTGCCAGTAGCGCAGGGGTGGGTACTGAAGCTTTCTTT. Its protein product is CASSAGVGTEAFF.

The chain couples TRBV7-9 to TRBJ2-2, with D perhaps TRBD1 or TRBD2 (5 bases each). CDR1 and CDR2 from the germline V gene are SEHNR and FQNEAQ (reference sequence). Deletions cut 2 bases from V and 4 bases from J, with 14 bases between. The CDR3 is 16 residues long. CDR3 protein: CASSLYYTGGTGELFF. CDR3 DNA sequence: TGTGCCAGCAGCTTATACTACACTGGGGGCACCGGGGAGCTGTTTTTT.

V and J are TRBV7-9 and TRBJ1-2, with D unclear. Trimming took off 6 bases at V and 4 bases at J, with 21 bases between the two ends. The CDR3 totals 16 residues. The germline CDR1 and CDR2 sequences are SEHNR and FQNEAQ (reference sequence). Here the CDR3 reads CASRLIKAPFGYGYTF. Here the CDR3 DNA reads TGTGCCAGCAGATTAATAAAGGCTCCCTTTGGCTATGGCTACACCTTC.

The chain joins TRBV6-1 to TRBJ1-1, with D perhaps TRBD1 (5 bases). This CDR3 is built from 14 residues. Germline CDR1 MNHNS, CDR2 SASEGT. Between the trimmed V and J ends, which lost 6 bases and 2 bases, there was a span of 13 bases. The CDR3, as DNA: TGTGCCAGCAGCCCCTCAGGGTCTAACACTGAAGCTTTCTTT. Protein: CASSPSGSNTEAFF.

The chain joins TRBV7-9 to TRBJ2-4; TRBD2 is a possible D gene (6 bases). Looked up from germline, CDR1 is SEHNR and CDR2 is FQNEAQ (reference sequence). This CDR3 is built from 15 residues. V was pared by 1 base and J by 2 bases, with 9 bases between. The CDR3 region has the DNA TGTGCCAGCAGCTTAGGGGGACTTTCCAAAAACATTCAGTACTTC. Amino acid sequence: CASSLGGLSKNIQYF.

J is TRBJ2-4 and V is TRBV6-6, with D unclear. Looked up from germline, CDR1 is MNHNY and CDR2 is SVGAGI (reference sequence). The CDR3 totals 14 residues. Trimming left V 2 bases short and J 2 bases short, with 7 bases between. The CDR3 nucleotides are TGTGCCAGCAGTTACCCGAACACCAAAAACATTCAGTACTTC. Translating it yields CASSYPNTKNIQYF.

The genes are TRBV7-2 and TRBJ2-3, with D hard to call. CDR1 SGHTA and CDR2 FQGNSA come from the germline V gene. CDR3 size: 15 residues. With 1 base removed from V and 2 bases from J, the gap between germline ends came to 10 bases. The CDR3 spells CASSLGAVDTDTQYF. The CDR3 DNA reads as TGTGCCAGCAGCTTAGGGGCAGTAGACACAGATACGCAGTATTTT. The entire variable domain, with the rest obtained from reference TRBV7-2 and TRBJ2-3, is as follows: GAGVSQSPSNKVTEKGKDVELRCDPISGHTALYWYRQSLGQGLEFLIYFQGNSAPDKSGLPSDRFSAERTGGSVSTLTIQRTQQEDSAVYLCASSLGAVDTDTQYFGPGTRLTVL.

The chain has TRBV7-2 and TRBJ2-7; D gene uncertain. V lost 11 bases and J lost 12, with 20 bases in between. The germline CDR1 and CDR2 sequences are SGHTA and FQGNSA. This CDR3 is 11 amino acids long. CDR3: CARPVAADGYF. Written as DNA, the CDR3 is TGTGCCCGGCCAGTTGCAGCCGACGGGTACTTC. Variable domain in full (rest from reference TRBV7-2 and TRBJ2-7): GAGVSQSPSNKVTEKGKDVELRCDPISGHTALYWYRQSLGQGLEFLIYFQGNSAPDKSGLPSDRFSAERTGGSVSTLTIQRTQQEDSAVYLCARPVAADGYFGPGTRLTVT.

CDR3 bases: TGTGCCGTCGGACACGGCCTATCCTACGAGCAGTACTTC. It translates to CAVGHGLSYEQYF. The rearrangement uses TRBV30 and TRBJ2-7; a weak D match, TRBD1 (5 bases). There are 13 residues in the CDR3. V gave up 8 bases and J gave up 1 base, with 15 bases separating them. CDR1 and CDR2 from the germline V gene are GTSNPN and SVGIG (reference sequence).

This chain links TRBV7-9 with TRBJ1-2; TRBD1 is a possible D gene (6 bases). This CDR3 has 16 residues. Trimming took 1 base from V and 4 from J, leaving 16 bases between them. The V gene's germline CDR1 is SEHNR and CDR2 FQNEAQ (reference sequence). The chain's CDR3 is CASSLGQTGVTYGYTF. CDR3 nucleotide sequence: TGTGCCAGCAGCTTAGGGCAGACAGGCGTCACCTATGGCTACACCTTC.